Listed here are 16 T cell receptor beta chains from one sample, sequenced in a study of regulatory T cells in long-lasting Graves disease. Libraries of TCR beta came from iRepertoire HTBI primers plus Arm-PCR of CDR3 regions. A single record per CDR3 protein comes from TCRdb applying MiXCR to the multiplex PCR reads. The data contain roughly 490,000 distinct CDR3 sequences, around a fifth of them singletons. Time point of the sample: persistent/refractory GD, antithyroid drugs over 5 years with positive TRAb. The TCR library was made from RNA extracted from PBMCs. The sequences come from peripheral blood mononuclear cells (PBMCs), collected when the disease was refractory, from a patient treated with antithyroid drugs. Receptor source: a female donor with Graves disease.

The V and J genes are TRBV3-1 and TRBJ2-7; no firm D call. The CDR3 length is 10 residues. The germline CDR1 and CDR2 sequences are LGHDT and YNNKEL (reference sequence). V lost 8 bases, J lost 6 bases, and 8 bases lay in between. The CDR3 here is CASAYGEQYF. In nucleotides, the CDR3 is TGTGCCAGCGCATACGGCGAGCAGTACTTC.

This clonotype was found a few times. This chain joins TRBV5-1 and TRBJ1-2, with 7 bases aligning to TRBD1. The CDR3 spans 14 residues. Losses at the gene ends were 1 base for V and 5 bases for J; bases not matched to a gene: 5. Germline CDR1 and CDR2: SGHRS and YFSETQ. The CDR3 DNA sequence: TGCGCCAGCAGCTTGCAAGGGGGCCGGTATGGCTACACCTTC. Amino acids: CASSLQGGRYGYTF.

This clonotype was counted only a few times. The chain joins TRBV6-1 to TRBJ1-1; D gene unclear. V was clipped by 3 bases and J by 0 bases, with 5 bases between them. This CDR3 spans 13 amino acids. Germline loops: CDR1 MNHNS, CDR2 SASEGT. DNA for the CDR3: TGTGCCAGCAGTGACGTCTTGAACACTGAAGCTTTCTTT. Translating gives CASSDVLNTEAFF.

This clonotype was counted at least ten times. CDR3 amino acids: CASSQVGYGYTF. The CDR3 coding sequence is TGTGCCAGCAGCCAAGTGGGGTATGGCTACACCTTC. The chain joins TRBV3-1 to TRBJ1-2; D unresolved. Between the trimmed V and J ends, which lost 1 base and 5 bases, there was a span of 5 bases. CDR1 LGHDT and CDR2 YNNKEL come from the germline V gene (reference sequence). The CDR3 is made up of 12 amino acids.

Only a few counts were recorded for this clonotype. The CDR3 here is CASSFAIQGTGELFF. CDR3 nucleotides: TGTGCCAGCAGCTTCGCGATACAGGGGACCGGGGAGCTGTTTTTT. The chain recombines TRBV7-3 with TRBJ2-2; 7 bases fit TRBD1. V was clipped by 3 bases and J by 5 bases; unmatched bases: 6. Per germline, CDR1 SGHTA and CDR2 FQGTGA. CDR3 length equals 15 residues.

This clonotype was seen a few times. V and J are TRBV20-1 and TRBJ1-5; no clear D. Germline assignment: CDR1 DFQATT and CDR2 SNEGSKA (reference sequence). The CDR3 is 12 amino acids. Trimming pared 0 bases from V and 5 bases from J, leaving 5 bases between. This CDR3 is CSARDGDQPQHF. Written as DNA, the CDR3 is TGCAGTGCTAGAGATGGGGATCAGCCCCAGCATTTT.

Here the CDR3 DNA reads TGTGCCAGCAGCTTGGAACGTATAAGGGGCACGAACACCGGGGAGCTGTTTTTT. It specifies CASSLERIRGTNTGELFF. The chain carries TRBV5-8 and TRBJ2-2, with D tentatively TRBD1 (5 bases). The CDR3 totals 18 residues. CDR1 and CDR2 (germline): SGHTS, YDEGEE. The V end lost 0 bases, the J end lost 0 bases, and 15 bases lay between the germline ends.

This clonotype was seen many times. This chain connects TRBV6-1 to TRBJ1-1, with 8 bases that match TRBD1. Germline CDR1 MNHNS, CDR2 SASEGT. With V trimmed by 4 bases and J by 5 bases, 9 bases remained unmatched. CDR3 length equals 15 residues. CDR3 amino acids: CASSASGQVITEAFF. In DNA, the CDR3 is TGTGCCAGCAGTGCCTCGGGACAGGTCATAACTGAAGCTTTCTTT.

The rearrangement uses TRBV25-1 and TRBJ1-1, with a tentative D call TRBD1 (5 bases). In germline, CDR1 is MGHDK, CDR2 SYGVNS. This CDR3 is 15 amino acids long. Trimming pared 4 bases from V and 4 bases from J, leaving 16 bases between. This CDR3 is CASSAAQGSSTEAFF. Here the CDR3 DNA reads TGTGCCAGCAGTGCAGCCCAGGGTTCGAGCACTGAAGCTTTCTTT.

This clonotype was picked up many times. The rearrangement uses TRBV6-5 and TRBJ2-5; TRBD2 agrees at 12 bases. This CDR3 contains 16 residues. V gave up 0 bases and J gave up 4 bases; unmatched junction bases: 3. Germline CDR1 is MNHEY and CDR2 is SVGAGI. The CDR3 protein is CASSYSTSGRVETQYF. The CDR3 nucleotides are TGTGCCAGCAGTTACTCGACTAGCGGGAGAGTAGAGACCCAGTACTTC.

This clonotype was counted many times. Sequence at one end of the junction differs from germline and may be a read error. The rearrangement links TRBV9 to TRBJ2-2; 11 nucleotides match TRBD1. Per germline, CDR1 SGDLS and CDR2 YYNGEE. The CDR3 length is 15 residues. The DNA for the CDR3 is TGCGCCAGCAGCTTGGGACAGGGGGACACCGGGGAGCTGTTTTTT. Residues: CASSLGQGDTGELFF. The complete variable domain, with remaining parts taken from reference TRBV9 and TRBJ2-2, reads DSGVTQTPKHLITATGQRVTLRCSPRSGDLSVYWYQQSLDQGLQFLIQYYNGEERAKGNILERFSAQQFPDLHSELNLSSLELGDSALYFCASSLGQGDTGELFFGEGSRLTVL.

This clonotype has a count of ten or more. V is TRBV12-5 and J is TRBJ2-7; D is undetermined. The V gene's germline CDR1 is LGHNT and CDR2 FRNRAP. The CDR3 extends over 13 amino acids. Trimming took off 1 base at V and 4 bases at J, with 8 bases between the two ends. The CDR3 sequence: CASGLANGYEQYF. CDR3 sequence (DNA): TGTGCTAGTGGTTTGGCAAACGGTTACGAGCAGTACTTC.

This clonotype showed up many times. V and J are TRBV28 and TRBJ1-2; 7 nucleotides align to TRBD1. V shed 5 bases, J shed 8 bases, and the junction held 11 bases outside the gene matches. Germline V gene data show CDR1 as MDHEN and CDR2 as SYDVKM. CDR3 length equals 14 residues. CDR3 DNA: TGTGCCAGCAGTGACACAACAGGGGCTGGAGGCTACACCTTC. Its translation: CASSDTTGAGGYTF.

At least ten counts were recorded for this clonotype. The rearrangement joins TRBV13 to TRBJ2-5, with unresolved D. The germline V and J ends were trimmed by 0 bases and 1 base, with 9 bases remaining between them. The CDR3 spans 15 residues. Germline CDR1 reads PRHDT; CDR2 reads FYEKMQ (reference sequence). CDR3 sequence (DNA): TGTGCCAGCAGCTTAGGCCCGGTAATCCAAGAGACCCAGTACTTC. Translated, it gives CASSLGPVIQETQYF.

This clonotype was observed a handful of times. In nucleotides, the CDR3 is TGCGCCAGCAGCCAAGATAGAGACGCGGGTAACTATGGCTACACCTTC. It translates to CASSQDRDAGNYGYTF. The chain uses TRBV4-3 and TRBJ1-2; no definite D call. V shed 0 bases and J shed 1 base, with 12 bases lying between them. This CDR3 has 16 amino acids. Germline V CDR1 and CDR2: LGHNA, YSLEER.

The chain is built from TRBV9 and TRBJ2-7; the match to TRBD1 covers 7 bases. The V and J ends lost 0 bases and 3 bases, in that order; junction bases with no gene match: 6. The CDR3 spans 15 residues. The germline V gene encodes CDR1 SGDLS and CDR2 YYNGEE. The CDR3 region is CASSVGEQGIYEQYF. The CDR3 DNA reads TGTGCCAGCAGCGTAGGGGAACAGGGGATCTACGAGCAGTACTTC.